The clone carrying this T cell receptor beta chain was recorded a few times. The CDR3 sequence is 16 residues long. Germline assignment: CDR1 SGHDT and CDR2 YYEEEE. V lost 4 bases, J lost 2 bases, and 17 bases lay in between. Expressed TCRB transcripts were sequenced after all isolated RNA was converted to cDNA. Assay used: immunoSEQ multiplex PCR; TCRdb lists only in-frame clones, some missing. The sample includes roughly 500,000 clones, 10% to 12% of them seen just once. The data derive from a study of beta chain features in type 1 diabetes. The J gene is TRBJ2-3, the V gene TRBV5-6; D is unresolved. The TCR comes from a woman in her late teens or twenties in good health. The sequenced material came from naive CD4+ T cells from blood. The CDR3 DNA sequence: TGTGCCAGCAGCCCCATGACACCATGGAACACAGATACGCAGTATTTT. Translated, it gives CASSPMTPWNTDTQYF.